This T cell receptor beta chain was obtained from a study of OX40 agonist ivuxolimab in advanced cancers. Study-wide context: Those treated in dose escalation had hepatocellular carcinoma, melanoma, renal cell cancer or head and neck cancer. The mean age was roughly 60 years, ranging from about 23 to 85, with approximately 85% of participants male. Study-wide results and caveats: Expanded clones belonging to CD8+ T cells outnumbered, on average, those of CD4+.

Baseline, cycle 4 day 1, and cycle 7 day 1 were the blood sampling points. Profiling relied on immunoSEQ multiplex PCR, and the TCRdb table lists in-frame clones only, not all of them. Here the sample spans some 20,000 clones, about 93% being singletons. With regard to this clone: Its antigen is still unknown.

Trimming pared 2 bases from V and 3 bases from J, leaving 10 bases between. Germline V CDR1 and CDR2: SNHLY, FYNNEI. The CDR3 sequence is 14 residues long. This TCR derives from an adult with an advanced solid tumor such as melanoma, head and neck, liver or kidney cancer. This chain connects TRBV2 to TRBJ1-2; D not resolved. Sample: CD4+ or CD8+ T cells sorted from blood, taken in a trial of the OX40 agonist ivuxolimab. Here the CDR3 reads CASSESAAHYGYTF. The CDR3 coding sequence is TGTGCCAGCAGTGAATCGGCAGCCCACTATGGCTACACCTTC.